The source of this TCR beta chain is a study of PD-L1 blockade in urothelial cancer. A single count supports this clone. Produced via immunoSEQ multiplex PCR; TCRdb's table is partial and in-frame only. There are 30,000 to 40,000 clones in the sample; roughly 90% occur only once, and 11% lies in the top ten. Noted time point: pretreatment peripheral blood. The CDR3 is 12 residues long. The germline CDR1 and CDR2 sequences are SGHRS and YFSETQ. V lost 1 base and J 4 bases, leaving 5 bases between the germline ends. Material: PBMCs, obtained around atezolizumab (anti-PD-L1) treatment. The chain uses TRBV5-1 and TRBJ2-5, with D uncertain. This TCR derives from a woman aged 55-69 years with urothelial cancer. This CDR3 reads CASSLRRETQYF. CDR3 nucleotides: TGCGCCAGCAGCTTGAGGAGAGAGACCCAGTACTTC.